The entry below gives a single T cell receptor (beta chain) sequence along with its context. In the same sample, other DNA sequences code for this CDR3. Assay: immunoSEQ multiplex PCR; the TCRdb copy retains only in-frame clones and omits some. The data contain about 140,000 clones, around 82% of them singletons. These data belong to a study of blood T cell repertoires in COVID-19. Germline CDR1 is SGHRS and CDR2 is YFSETQ. Deletions cut 1 base from V and 6 bases from J, with 7 bases between. This CDR3 comprises 12 residues. This clonotype originated in a human donor in a cohort sampled during active COVID-19. Source material: peripheral blood. This chain connects TRBV5-1 to TRBJ1-2; a weak D match, TRBD1 (5 bases). DNA for the CDR3: TGCGCCAGCAGCTTGCCAGGGAATGGCTACACCTTC. Encoded protein: CASSLPGNGYTF.